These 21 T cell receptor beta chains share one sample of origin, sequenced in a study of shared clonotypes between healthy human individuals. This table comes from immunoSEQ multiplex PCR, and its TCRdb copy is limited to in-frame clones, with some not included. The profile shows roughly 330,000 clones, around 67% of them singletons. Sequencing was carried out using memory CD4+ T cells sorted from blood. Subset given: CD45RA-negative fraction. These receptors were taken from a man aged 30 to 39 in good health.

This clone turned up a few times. In DNA form, the CDR3 reads TGTGCCAGCAGACAGGACAGCCCAGAGACCCAGTACTTC. Translating it yields CASRQDSPETQYF. This sequence joins TRBV28 and TRBJ2-5; TRBD1 might be the D (6 bases). The CDR3 covers 13 residues. Germline lookup yields CDR1 MDHEN and CDR2 SYDVKM. Trimming cost V 6 bases and J 4 bases, with 12 bases left between them.

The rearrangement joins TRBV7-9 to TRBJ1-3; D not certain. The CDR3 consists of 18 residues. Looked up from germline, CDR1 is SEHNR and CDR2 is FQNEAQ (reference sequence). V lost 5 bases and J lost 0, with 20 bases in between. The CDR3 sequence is CASSPTLRREYSGNTIYF. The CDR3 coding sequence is TGTGCCAGCAGCCCTACCCTTAGGCGGGAGTACTCTGGAAACACCATATATTTT.

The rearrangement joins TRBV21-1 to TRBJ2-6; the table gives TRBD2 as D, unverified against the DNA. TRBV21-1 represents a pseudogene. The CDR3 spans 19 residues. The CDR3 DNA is TGTGCCAGCAGCAAACGGTTGTCCCTCCTGATGCCTGGGGCCAACGTCCTGACTTTC. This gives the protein CASSKRLSLLMPGANVLTF.

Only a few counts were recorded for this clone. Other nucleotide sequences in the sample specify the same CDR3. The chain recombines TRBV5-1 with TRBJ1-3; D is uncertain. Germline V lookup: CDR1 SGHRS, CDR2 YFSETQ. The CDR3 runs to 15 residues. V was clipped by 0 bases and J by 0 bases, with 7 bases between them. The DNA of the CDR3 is TGCGCCAGCAGCTTGGCCGGGAGCTCTGGAAACACCATATATTTT. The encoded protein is CASSLAGSSGNTIYF.

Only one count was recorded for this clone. The CDR3 region has the DNA TGTGCCAGCAGCGTGGACAATGGGGCCACTGAAGCTTTCTTT. Protein sequence: CASSVDNGATEAFF. The gene calls are TRBV5-4 and TRBJ1-1; D may be TRBD1 (5 bases). Trimming removed 4 bases at V and 4 bases at J, with 14 bases between. From germline, CDR1 is SGHNT and CDR2 YYREEE (reference sequence). This CDR3 is built from 14 residues.

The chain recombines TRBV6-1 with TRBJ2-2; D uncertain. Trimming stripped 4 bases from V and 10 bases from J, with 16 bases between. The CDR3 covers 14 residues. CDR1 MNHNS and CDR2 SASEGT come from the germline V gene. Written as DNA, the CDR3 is TGTGCCAGCAGTGCATCCCTGGGTCGCAAGGAGCTGTTTTTT. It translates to CASSASLGRKELFF.

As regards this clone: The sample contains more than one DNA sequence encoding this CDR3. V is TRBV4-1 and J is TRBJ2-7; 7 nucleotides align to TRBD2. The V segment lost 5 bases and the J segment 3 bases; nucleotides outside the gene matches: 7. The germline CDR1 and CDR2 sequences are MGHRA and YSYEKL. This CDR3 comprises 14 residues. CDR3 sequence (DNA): TGCGCCAGCAGCAGCGGGACCGGAGGCTACGAGCAGTACTTC. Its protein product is CASSSGTGGYEQYF.

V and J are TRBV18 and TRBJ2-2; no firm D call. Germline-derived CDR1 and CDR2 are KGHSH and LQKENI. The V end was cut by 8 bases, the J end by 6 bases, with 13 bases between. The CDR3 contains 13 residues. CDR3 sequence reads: CASTGSLPGELFF. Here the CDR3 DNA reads TGTGCCAGCACCGGGTCCTTACCCGGGGAGCTGTTTTTT.

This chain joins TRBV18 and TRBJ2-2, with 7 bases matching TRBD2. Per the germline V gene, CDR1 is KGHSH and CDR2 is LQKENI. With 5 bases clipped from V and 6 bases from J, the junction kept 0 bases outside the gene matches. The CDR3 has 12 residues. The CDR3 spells CASSGLAGELFF. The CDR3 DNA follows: TGTGCCAGCTCAGGACTAGCCGGGGAGCTGTTTTTT.

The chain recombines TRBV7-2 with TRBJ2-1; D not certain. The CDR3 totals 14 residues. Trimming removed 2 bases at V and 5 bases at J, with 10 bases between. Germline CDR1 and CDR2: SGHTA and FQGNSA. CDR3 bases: TGTGCCAGCAGCTTAACCATGGCCAACAATGAGCAGTTCTTC. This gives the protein CASSLTMANNEQFF.

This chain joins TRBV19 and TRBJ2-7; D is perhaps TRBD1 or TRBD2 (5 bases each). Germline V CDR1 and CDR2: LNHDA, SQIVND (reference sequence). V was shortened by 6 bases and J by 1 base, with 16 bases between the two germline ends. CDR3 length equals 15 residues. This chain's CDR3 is CASRPGAAASYEQYF. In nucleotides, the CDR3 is TGTGCCAGTAGACCCGGGGCAGCAGCATCCTACGAGCAGTACTTC.

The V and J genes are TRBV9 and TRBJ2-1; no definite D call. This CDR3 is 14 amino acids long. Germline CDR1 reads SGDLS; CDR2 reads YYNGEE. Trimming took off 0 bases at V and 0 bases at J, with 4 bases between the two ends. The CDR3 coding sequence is TGTGCCAGCAGCGTAGCGACCTCCTACAATGAGCAGTTCTTC. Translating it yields CASSVATSYNEQFF.

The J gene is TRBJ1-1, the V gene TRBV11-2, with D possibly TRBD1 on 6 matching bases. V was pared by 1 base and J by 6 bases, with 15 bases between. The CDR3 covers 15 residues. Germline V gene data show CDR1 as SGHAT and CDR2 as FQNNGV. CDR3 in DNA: TGTGCCAGCAGCTTAGTTGGGGGCCTCAAGGCTGAAGCTTTCTTT. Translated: CASSLVGGLKAEAFF.

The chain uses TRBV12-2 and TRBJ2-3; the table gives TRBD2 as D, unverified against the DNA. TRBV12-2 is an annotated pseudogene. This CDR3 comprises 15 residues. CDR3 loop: CASRLKREPPDTQYF. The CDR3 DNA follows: TGTGCAAGTCGCTTAAAGCGGGAGCCCCCAGATACGCAGTATTTT.

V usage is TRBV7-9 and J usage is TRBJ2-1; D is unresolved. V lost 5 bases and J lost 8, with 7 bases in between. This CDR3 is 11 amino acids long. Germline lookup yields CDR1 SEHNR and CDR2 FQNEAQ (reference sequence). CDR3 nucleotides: TGTGCCAGCAGCCGAAAGGATGAGCAGTTCTTC. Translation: CASSRKDEQFF.

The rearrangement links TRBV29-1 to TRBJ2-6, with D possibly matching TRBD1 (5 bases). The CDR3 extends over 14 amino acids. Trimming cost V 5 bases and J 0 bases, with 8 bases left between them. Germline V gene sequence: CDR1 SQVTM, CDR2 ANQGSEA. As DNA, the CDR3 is TGCAGCGTTTCCAGGGACTCTGGGGCCAACGTCCTGACTTTC. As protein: CSVSRDSGANVLTF. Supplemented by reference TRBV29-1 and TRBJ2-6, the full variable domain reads SAVISQKPSRDICQRGTSLTIQCQVDSQVTMMFWYRQQPGQSLTLIATANQGSEATYESGFVIDKFPISRPNLTFSTLTVSNMSPEDSSIYLCSVSRDSGANVLTFGAGSRLTVL.

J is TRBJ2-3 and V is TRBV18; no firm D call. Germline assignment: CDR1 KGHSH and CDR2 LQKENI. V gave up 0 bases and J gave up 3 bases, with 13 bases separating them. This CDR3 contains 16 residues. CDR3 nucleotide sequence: TGTGCCAGCTCACCACCCGCAGTGTACGGTACAGATACGCAGTATTTT. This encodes CASSPPAVYGTDTQYF.

CDR3 DNA sequence: TGTGCCAGCAACCTACAACGCCGGGACAGGGCAAAAAATCAGCCCCAGCATTTT. It codes for CASNLQRRDRAKNQPQHF. This sequence joins TRBV5-4 and TRBJ1-5, with TRBD1 matching 9 bases. J lost 4 bases, V lost 6 bases, and 17 bases had no gene match. Germline CDR1 reads SGHNT; CDR2 reads YYREEE (reference sequence). This CDR3 spans 18 amino acids.

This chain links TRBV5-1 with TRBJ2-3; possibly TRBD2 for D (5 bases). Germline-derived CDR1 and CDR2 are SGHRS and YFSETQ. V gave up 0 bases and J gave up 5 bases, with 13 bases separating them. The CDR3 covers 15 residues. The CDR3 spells CASSLAIGAGDTQYF. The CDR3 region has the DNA TGCGCCAGCAGCTTGGCCATAGGCGCGGGAGATACGCAGTATTTT.

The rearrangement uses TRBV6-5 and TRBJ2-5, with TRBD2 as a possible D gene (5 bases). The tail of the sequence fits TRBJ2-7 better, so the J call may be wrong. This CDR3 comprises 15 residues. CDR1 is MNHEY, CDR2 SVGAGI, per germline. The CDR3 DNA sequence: TGTGCCAGCAGTTACCAGCGGCTTAGCTCCTACGAGCAGTACTTC. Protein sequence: CASSYQRLSSYEQYF.

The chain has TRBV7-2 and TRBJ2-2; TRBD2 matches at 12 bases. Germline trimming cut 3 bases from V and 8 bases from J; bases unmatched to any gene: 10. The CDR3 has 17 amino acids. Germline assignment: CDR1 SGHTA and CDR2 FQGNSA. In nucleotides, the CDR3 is TGTGCCAGCAGCTTTCATTCTAGCGGGAGGGCCTCGGGGGAGCTGTTTTTT. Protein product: CASSFHSSGRASGELFF.